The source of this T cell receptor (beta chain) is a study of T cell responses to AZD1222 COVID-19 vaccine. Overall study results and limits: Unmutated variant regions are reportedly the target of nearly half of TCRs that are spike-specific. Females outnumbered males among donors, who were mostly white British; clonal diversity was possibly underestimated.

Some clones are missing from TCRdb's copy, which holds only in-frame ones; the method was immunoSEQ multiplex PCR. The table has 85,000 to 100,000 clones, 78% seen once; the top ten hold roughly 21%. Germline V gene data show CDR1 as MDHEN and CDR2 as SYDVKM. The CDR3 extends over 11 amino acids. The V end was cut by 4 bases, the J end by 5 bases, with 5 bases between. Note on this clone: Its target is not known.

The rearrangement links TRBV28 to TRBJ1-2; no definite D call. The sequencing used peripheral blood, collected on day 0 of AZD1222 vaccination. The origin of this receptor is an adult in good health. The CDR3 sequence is CASSSLYGYTF. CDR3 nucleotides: TGTGCCAGCAGTTCCCTTTATGGCTACACCTTC.